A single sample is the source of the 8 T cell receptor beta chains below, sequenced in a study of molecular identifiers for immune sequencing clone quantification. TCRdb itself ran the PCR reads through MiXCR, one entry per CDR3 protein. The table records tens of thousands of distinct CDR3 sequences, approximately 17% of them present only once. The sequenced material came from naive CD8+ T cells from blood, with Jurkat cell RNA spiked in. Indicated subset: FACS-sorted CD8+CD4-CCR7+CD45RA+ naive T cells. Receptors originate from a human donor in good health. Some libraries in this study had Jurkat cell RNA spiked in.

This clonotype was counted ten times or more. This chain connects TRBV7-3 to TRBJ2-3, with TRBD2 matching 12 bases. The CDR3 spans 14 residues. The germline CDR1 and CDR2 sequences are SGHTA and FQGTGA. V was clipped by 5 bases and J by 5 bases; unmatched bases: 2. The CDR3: CASSLAGGIDTQYF. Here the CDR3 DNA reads TGTGCCAGCAGCCTAGCGGGAGGGATAGATACGCAGTATTTT.

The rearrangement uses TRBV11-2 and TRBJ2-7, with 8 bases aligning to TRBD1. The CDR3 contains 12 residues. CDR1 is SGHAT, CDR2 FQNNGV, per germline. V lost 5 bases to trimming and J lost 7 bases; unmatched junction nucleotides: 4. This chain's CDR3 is CASSQQGGEQYF. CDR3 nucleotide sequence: TGTGCCAGCAGCCAACAGGGGGGTGAGCAGTACTTC. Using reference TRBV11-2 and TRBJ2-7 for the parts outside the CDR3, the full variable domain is EAGVAQSPRYKIIEKRQSVAFWCNPISGHATLYWYQQILGQGPKLLIQFQNNGVVDDSQLPKDRFSAERLKGVDSTLKIQPAKLEDSAVYLCASSQQGGEQYFGPGTRLTVT.

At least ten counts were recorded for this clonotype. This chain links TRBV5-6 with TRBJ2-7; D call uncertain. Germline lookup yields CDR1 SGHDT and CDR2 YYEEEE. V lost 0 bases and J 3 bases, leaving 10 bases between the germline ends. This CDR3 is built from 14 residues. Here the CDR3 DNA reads TGTGCCAGCAGCTTGGGCAGTCAAAACTACGAGCAGTACTTC. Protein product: CASSLGSQNYEQYF.

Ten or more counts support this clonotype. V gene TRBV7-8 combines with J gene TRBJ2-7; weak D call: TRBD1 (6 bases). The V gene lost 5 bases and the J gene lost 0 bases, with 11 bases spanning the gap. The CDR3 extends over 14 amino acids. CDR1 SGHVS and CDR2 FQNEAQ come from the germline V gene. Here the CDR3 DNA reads TGTGCCAGCAGCCCACCGGGACACTCCTACGAGCAGTACTTC. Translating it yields CASSPPGHSYEQYF.

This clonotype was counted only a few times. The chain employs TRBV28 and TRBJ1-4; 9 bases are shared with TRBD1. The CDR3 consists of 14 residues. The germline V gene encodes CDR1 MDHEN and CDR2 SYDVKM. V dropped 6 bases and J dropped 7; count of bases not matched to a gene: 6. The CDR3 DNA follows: TGTGCCAGCAGCCCACAGGGGGCGGGTGAAAAACTGTTTTTT. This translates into CASSPQGAGEKLFF.

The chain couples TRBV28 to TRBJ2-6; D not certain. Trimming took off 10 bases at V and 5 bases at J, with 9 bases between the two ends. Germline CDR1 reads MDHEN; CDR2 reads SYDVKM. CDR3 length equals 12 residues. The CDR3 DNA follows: TGTGCCACCTCCCCGTGGGCCAACGTCCTGACTTTC. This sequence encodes CATSPWANVLTF.

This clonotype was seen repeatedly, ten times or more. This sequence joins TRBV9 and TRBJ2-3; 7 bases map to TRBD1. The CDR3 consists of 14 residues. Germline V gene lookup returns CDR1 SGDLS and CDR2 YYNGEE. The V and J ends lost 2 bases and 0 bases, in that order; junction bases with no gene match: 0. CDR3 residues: CASSVGQSTDTQYF. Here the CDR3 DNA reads TGTGCCAGCAGCGTGGGACAGAGCACAGATACGCAGTATTTT.

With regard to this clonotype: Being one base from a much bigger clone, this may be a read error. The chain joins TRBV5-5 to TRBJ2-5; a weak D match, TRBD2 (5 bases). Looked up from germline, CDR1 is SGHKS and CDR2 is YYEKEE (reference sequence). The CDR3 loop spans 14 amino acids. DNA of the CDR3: TGTGTCAGCACCCGCCCCGGGATCCAAGAGACCCAGTACTTC. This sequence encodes CVSTRPGIQETQYF.